Below are 8 T cell receptor beta chains sequenced from a single sample in a study of cytomegalovirus exposure and HLA in healthy donors. The PCR employed 60 Vbeta primers together with 13 Jbeta primers. Only in-frame clones appear in the TCRdb table, and some are missing; sequencing was by immunoSEQ multiplex PCR. The sample holds 120,000 to 150,000 clones, roughly four fifths seen once. The specimen sequenced was PBMCs. These receptors were collected from a woman in her thirties or forties in good health and CMV-seronegative.

V gene TRBV4-1 combines with J gene TRBJ1-5; D not certain. The V end was cut by 0 bases, the J end by 3 bases, with 15 bases between. Germline CDR1 and CDR2: MGHRA and YSYEKL. There are 17 residues in the CDR3. The CDR3 DNA reads as TGCGCCAGCAGCCAAGAAGGCGTCGGACGGGACAATCAGCCCCAGCATTTT. Protein sequence: CASSQEGVGRDNQPQHF.

The rearrangement uses TRBV28 and TRBJ2-2; weak D call: TRBD2 (6 bases). CDR1 and CDR2 (germline): MDHEN, SYDVKM. Trimming shortened V by 4 bases and J by 2 bases, and 11 bases separated the two germline ends. The length of the CDR3 is 15 residues. The CDR3 sequence is CASSSGSYNTGELFF. The CDR3 nucleotides are TGTGCCAGCAGTTCCGGGAGCTATAACACCGGGGAGCTGTTTTTT.

The rearrangement links TRBV5-1 to TRBJ2-3, with D perhaps TRBD2 (5 bases). V shed 0 bases and J shed 2 bases, with 16 bases lying between them. CDR3 size: 17 residues. Germline values: CDR1 SGHRS, CDR2 YFSETQ. The CDR3 protein is CASSLGPTRGSTDTQYF. CDR3 nucleotides: TGCGCCAGCAGCTTGGGCCCCACCCGCGGGTCCACAGATACGCAGTATTTT. The full variable domain, completed using reference TRBV5-1 and TRBJ2-3, is KAGVTQTPRYLIKTRGQQVTLSCSPISGHRSVSWYQQTPGQGLQFLFEYFSETQRNKGNFPGRFSGRQFSNSRSEMNVSTLELGDSALYLCASSLGPTRGSTDTQYFGPGTRLTVL.

J is TRBJ1-1 and V is TRBV9; D call uncertain. The CDR3 has 14 residues. Trimming stripped 0 bases from V and 1 base from J, with 7 bases between. CDR1 SGDLS and CDR2 YYNGEE come from the germline V gene. The CDR3 nucleotides read TGTGCCAGCAGCGTAGCAGGCAGGAACACTGAAGCTTTCTTT. Amino acid sequence: CASSVAGRNTEAFF. Complete variable domain (other parts from reference TRBV9 and TRBJ1-1): DSGVTQTPKHLITATGQRVTLRCSPRSGDLSVYWYQQSLDQGLQFLIQYYNGEERAKGNILERFSAQQFPDLHSELNLSSLELGDSALYFCASSVAGRNTEAFFGQGTRLTVV.

This CDR3 is CASSLVLVRDRDTEAFF. The CDR3 DNA reads TGTGCCAGCAGCCTAGTCCTCGTCCGGGACAGAGACACTGAAGCTTTCTTT. This chain connects TRBV7-2 to TRBJ1-1; the match to TRBD1 covers 7 bases. Germline-derived CDR1 and CDR2 are SGHTA and FQGNSA. CDR3 length: 17 amino acids. V lost 5 bases, J lost 3 bases, and 15 bases stayed unmatched.

The chain is built from TRBV6-1 and TRBJ2-3; a weak D match, TRBD1 (6 bases). Germline CDR1 and CDR2: MNHNS and SASEGT. The CDR3 runs 15 residues. Trimming removed 3 bases from V and 3 bases from J, with 13 bases in between. CDR3 in amino acids: CASSEQATGTDTQYF. CDR3 nucleotide sequence: TGTGCCAGCAGTGAGCAAGCCACAGGGACAGATACGCAGTATTTT.

The rearrangement uses TRBV4-3 and TRBJ1-3; no reliable D call. The CDR3 is 16 residues long. Trimming stripped 0 bases from V and 0 bases from J, with 9 bases between. Germline CDR1 reads LGHNA; CDR2 reads YSLEER. CDR3 protein: CASSQDFLFSGNTIYF. The CDR3 region has the DNA TGCGCCAGCAGCCAAGATTTTCTGTTCTCTGGAAACACCATATATTTT.

This clone was observed a single time. The chain joins TRBV7-2 to TRBJ2-7; 8 bases line up with TRBD2. With 6 bases clipped from V and 2 bases from J, the junction kept 9 bases outside the gene matches. Germline V gene lookup returns CDR1 SGHTA and CDR2 FQGNSA. The CDR3 extends over 15 amino acids. This CDR3 reads CASSLRSGTAYEQYF. The CDR3, as DNA: TGTGCCAGCAGTCTTCGTAGCGGGACGGCCTACGAGCAGTACTTC. The full variable domain, in which reference TRBV7-2 and TRBJ2-7 provide the parts outside the CDR3, is GAGVSQSPSNKVTEKGKDVELRCDPISGHTALYWYRQSLGQGLEFLIYFQGNSAPDKSGLPSDRFSAERTGGSVSTLTIQRTQQEDSAVYLCASSLRSGTAYEQYFGPGTRLTVT.